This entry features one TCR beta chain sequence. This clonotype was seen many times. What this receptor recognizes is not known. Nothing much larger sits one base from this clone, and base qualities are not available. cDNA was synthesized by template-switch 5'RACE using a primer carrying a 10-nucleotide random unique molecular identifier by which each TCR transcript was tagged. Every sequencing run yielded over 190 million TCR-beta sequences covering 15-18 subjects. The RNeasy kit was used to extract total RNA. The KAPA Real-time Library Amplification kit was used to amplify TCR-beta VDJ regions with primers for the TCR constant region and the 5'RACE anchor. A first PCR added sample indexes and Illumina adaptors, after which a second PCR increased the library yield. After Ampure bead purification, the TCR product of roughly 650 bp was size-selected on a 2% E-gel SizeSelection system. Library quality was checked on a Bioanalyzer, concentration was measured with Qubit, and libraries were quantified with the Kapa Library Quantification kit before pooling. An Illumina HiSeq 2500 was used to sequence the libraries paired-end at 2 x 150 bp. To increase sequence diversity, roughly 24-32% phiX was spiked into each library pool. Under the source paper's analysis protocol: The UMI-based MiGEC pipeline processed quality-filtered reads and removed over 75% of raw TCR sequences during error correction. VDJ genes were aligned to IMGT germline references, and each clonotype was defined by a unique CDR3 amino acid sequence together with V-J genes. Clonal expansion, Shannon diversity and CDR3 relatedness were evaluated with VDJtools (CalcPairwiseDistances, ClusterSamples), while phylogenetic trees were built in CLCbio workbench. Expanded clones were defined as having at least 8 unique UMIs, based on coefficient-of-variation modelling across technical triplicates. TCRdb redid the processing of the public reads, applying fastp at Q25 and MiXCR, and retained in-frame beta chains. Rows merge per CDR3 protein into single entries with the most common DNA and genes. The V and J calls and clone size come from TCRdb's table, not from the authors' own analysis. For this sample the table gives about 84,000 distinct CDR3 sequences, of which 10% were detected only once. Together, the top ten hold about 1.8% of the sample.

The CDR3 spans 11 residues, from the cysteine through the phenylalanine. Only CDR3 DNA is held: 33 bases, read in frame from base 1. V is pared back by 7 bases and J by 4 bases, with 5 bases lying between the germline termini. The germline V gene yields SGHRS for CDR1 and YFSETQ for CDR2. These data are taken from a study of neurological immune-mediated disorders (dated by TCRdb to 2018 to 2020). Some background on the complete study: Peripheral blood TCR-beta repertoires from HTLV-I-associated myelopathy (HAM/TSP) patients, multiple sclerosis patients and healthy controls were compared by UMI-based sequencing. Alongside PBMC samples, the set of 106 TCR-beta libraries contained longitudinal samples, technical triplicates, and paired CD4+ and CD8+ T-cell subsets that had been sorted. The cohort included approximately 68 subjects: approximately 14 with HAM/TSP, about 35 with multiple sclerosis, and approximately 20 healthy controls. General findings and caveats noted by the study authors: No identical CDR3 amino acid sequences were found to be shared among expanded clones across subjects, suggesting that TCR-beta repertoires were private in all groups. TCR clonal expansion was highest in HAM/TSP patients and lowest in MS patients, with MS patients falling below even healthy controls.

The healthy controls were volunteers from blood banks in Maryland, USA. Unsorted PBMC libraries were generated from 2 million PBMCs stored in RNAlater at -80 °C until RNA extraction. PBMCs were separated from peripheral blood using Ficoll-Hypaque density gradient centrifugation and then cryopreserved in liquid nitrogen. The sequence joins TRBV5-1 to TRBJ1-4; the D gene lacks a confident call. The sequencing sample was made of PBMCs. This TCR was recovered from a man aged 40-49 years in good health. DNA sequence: TGCGCCAGCCGGAGTAATGAAAAACTGTTTTTT. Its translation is CASRSNEKLFF.